These 6 T cell receptor beta chains originate from one sample sequenced in a study of cytomegalovirus exposure and HLA in healthy donors. The method was immunoSEQ multiplex PCR; TCRdb's version includes in-frame clones alone and lacks a portion of them. Here the sample spans around 300,000 clones, around 87% being singletons. Sequencing was done on a sample of PBMCs. The source is a woman between 18 and 29 years old in good health and CMV-seronegative.

This sequence joins TRBV19 and TRBJ2-2; perhaps TRBD2 as D (6 bases). The CDR3 spans 14 residues. Germline CDR1 LNHDA, CDR2 SQIVND (reference sequence). The V and J ends lost 5 bases and 1 base respectively, with 8 bases between them. The CDR3 sequence: CASSLRENTGELFF. The CDR3 bases are TGTGCCAGTAGTCTGCGGGAGAACACCGGGGAGCTGTTTTTT.

V gene TRBV18 combines with J gene TRBJ2-7, with 7 nucleotides matching TRBD2. This CDR3 spans 14 amino acids. The J segment lost 2 bases and the V segment lost 3 bases, leaving 4 bases of the junction unmatched. Germline V lookup: CDR1 KGHSH, CDR2 LQKENI. The CDR3 region is CASSPTGGPYEQYF. CDR3 coding DNA: TGTGCCAGCTCACCTACGGGGGGACCCTACGAGCAGTACTTC.

The chain is built from TRBV27 and TRBJ2-5; TRBD2 matches 15 bases. Germline V gives CDR1 MNHEY, CDR2 SMNVEV (reference sequence). The CDR3 consists of 19 residues. The ends lost 3 bases at V and 0 bases at J; junction bases unmatched: 8. The CDR3 sequence: CASSFLGTSGRLHQETQYF. As DNA, the CDR3 is TGTGCCAGCAGTTTCCTCGGGACTAGCGGGAGGTTGCACCAAGAGACCCAGTACTTC.

Notes on this clone: A read error may produce the germline difference seen at one junction end. J is TRBJ2-1 and V is TRBV27, with D possibly matching TRBD2 (5 bases). CDR3 size: 13 residues. Germline V gene sequence: CDR1 MNHEY, CDR2 SMNVEV (reference sequence). Written as DNA, the CDR3 is TGCCACACTCGGTCGCGGGCCTACAATGAGCAGTTCTTC. As protein: CHTRSRAYNEQFF.

As regards this clone: In the same sample, other DNA sequences code for this CDR3. Here the CDR3 reads CASSAGSNTEAFF. CDR3 DNA sequence: TGTGCCAGCAGCGCAGGATCGAACACTGAAGCTTTCTTT. This chain uses TRBV9 with TRBJ1-1; D is uncertain. From germline, CDR1 is SGDLS and CDR2 YYNGEE. Trimming stripped 3 bases from V and 1 base from J, with 7 bases between. This CDR3 contains 13 residues.

The chain couples TRBV13 to TRBJ2-7; D remains unclear. The CDR3 extends over 16 amino acids. Looked up from germline, CDR1 is PRHDT and CDR2 is FYEKMQ (reference sequence). The V end lost 7 bases, the J end lost 1 base, and 20 bases lay between the germline ends. CDR3 amino acids: CASTDRGLGESYEQYF. For the CDR3, the DNA is TGTGCCAGCACCGATCGCGGTCTCGGTGAGTCCTACGAGCAGTACTTC.